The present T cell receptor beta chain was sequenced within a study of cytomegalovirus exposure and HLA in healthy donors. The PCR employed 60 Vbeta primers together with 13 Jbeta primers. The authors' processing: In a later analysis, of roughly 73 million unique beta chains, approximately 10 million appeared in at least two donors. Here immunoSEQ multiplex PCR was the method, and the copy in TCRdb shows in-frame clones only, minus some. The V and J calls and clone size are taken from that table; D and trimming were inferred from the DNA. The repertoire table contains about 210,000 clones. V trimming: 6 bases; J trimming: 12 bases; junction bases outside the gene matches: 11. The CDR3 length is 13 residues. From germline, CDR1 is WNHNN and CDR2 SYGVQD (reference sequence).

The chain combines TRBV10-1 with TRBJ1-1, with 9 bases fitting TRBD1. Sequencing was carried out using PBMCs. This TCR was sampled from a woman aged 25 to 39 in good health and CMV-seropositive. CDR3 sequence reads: CASSGGQGNLPFF. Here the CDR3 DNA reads TGCGCCAGCAGCGGGGGACAGGGAAATCTTCCTTTCTTT.